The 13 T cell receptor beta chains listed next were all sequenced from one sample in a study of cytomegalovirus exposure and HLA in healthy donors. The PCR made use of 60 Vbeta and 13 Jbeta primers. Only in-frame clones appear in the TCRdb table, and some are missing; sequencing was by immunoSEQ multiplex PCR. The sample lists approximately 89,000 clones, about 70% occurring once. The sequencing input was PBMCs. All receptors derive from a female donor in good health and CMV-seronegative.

The CDR3 region is CASSVVAGGSNTGELFF. The CDR3 DNA follows: TGTGCCAGCAGCGTAGTAGCGGGGGGGTCGAACACCGGGGAGCTGTTTTTT. This chain links TRBV9 with TRBJ2-2; 11 bases match TRBD2. The CDR3 loop spans 17 amino acids. Germline V gene data show CDR1 as SGDLS and CDR2 as YYNGEE. V dropped 0 bases and J dropped 0; count of bases not matched to a gene: 1. Combining the CDR3 with reference TRBV9 and TRBJ2-2 gives the whole variable domain DSGVTQTPKHLITATGQRVTLRCSPRSGDLSVYWYQQSLDQGLQFLIQYYNGEERAKGNILERFSAQQFPDLHSELNLSSLELGDSALYFCASSVVAGGSNTGELFFGEGSRLTVL.

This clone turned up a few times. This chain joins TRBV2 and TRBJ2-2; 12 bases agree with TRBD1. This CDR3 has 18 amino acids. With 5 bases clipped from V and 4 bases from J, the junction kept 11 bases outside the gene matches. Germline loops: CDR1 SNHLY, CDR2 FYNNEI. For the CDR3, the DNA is TGTGCCAGCAGTCCGGGACAGGGGGCTAGCGGACTCACCGGGGAGCTGTTTTTT. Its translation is CASSPGQGASGLTGELFF.

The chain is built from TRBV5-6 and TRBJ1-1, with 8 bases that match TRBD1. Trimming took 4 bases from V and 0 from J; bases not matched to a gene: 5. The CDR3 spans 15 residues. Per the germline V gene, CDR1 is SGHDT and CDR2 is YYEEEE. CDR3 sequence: CASSARTGLNTEAFF. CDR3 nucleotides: TGTGCCAGCAGCGCCCGGACAGGGTTGAACACTGAAGCTTTCTTT.

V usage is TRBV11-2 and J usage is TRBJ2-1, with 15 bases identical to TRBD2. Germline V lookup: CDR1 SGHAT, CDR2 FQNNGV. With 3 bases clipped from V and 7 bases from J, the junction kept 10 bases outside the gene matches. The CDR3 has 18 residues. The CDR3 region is CASSFFTWTSGRENEQFF. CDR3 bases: TGTGCCAGCAGCTTCTTCACTTGGACTAGCGGGAGGGAGAATGAGCAGTTCTTC.

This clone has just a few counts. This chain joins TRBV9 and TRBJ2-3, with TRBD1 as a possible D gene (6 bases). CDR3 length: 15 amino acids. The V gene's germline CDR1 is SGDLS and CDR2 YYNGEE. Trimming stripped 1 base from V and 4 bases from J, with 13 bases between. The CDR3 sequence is CASSVSQGFADTQYF. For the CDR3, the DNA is TGTGCCAGCAGCGTAAGTCAGGGGTTCGCAGATACGCAGTATTTT.

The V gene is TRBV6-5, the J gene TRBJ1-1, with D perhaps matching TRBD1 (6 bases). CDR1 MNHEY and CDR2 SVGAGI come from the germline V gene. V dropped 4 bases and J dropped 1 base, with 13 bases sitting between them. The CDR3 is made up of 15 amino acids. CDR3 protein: CASSSLGQKNTEAFF. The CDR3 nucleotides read TGTGCCAGCAGTTCCCTTGGACAGAAGAACACTGAAGCTTTCTTT.

The DNA for the CDR3 is TGCGCCAGCAGCCCGACAGGGGCCGATCAGCCCCAGCATTTT. As protein: CASSPTGADQPQHF. This chain uses TRBV5-1 with TRBJ1-5; 8 bases match TRBD1. The V gene's germline CDR1 is SGHRS and CDR2 YFSETQ. V trimming: 4 bases; J trimming: 5 bases; junction bases outside the gene matches: 5. The CDR3 sequence is 14 residues long.

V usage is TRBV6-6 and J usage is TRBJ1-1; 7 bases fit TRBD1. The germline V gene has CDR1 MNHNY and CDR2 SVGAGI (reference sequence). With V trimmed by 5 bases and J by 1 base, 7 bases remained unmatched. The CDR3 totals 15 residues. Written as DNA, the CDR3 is TGTGCCAGCAGTAAAACAGGGGTACGGAACACTGAAGCTTTCTTT. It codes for CASSKTGVRNTEAFF.

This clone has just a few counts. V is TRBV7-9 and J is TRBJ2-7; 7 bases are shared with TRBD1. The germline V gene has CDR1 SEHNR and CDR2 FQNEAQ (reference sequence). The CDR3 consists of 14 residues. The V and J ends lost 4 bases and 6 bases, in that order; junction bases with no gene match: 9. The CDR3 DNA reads TGTGCCAGCAGCTCCCCCAGGACAGGCCCCGAGCAGTACTTC. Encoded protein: CASSSPRTGPEQYF.

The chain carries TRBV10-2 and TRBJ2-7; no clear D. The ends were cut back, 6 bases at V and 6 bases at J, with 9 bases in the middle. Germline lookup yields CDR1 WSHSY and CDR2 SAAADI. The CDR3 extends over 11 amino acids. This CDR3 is CASRDFGEQYF. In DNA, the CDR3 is TGCGCCAGCAGAGACTTCGGCGAGCAGTACTTC.

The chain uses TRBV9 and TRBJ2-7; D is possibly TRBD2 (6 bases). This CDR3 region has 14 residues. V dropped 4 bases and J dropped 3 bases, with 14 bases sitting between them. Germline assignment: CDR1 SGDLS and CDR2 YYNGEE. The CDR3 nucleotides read TGTGCCAGCAGCCCAGTAGGACTAAACTACGAGCAGTACTTC. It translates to CASSPVGLNYEQYF.

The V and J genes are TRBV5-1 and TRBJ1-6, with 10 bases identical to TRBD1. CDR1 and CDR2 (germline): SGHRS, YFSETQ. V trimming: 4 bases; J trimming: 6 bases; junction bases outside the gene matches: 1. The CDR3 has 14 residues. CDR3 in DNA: TGCGCCAGCAGCCGGACAGGGGGTAATTCACCCCTCCACTTT. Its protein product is CASSRTGGNSPLHF. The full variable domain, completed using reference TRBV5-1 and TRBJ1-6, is KAGVTQTPRYLIKTRGQQVTLSCSPISGHRSVSWYQQTPGQGLQFLFEYFSETQRNKGNFPGRFSGRQFSNSRSEMNVSTLELGDSALYLCASSRTGGNSPLHFGNGTRLTVT.

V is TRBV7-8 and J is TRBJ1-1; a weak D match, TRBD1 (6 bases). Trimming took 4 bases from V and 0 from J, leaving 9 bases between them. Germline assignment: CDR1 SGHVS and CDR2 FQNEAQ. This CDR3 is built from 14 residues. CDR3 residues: CASSSDRLNTEAFF. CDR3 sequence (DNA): TGTGCCAGCAGCTCCGACAGGCTGAACACTGAAGCTTTCTTT.